This T cell receptor (beta chain) appears in the sequencing data of a study of T cell changes during pregnancy in multiple sclerosis. Here immunoSEQ multiplex PCR was the method, and the copy in TCRdb shows in-frame clones only, minus some. Of 70,000 to 75,000 clones in the sample, about 92% were seen once. The CDR3 loop spans 13 amino acids. Germline CDR1 reads MNHEY; CDR2 reads SVGAGI. V lost 8 bases, J lost 5 bases, and 4 bases stayed unmatched. The source of this sequence is a female donor with multiple sclerosis, enrolled in a pregnancy study. The sample was peripheral blood, taken before pregnancy. The chain recombines TRBV6-5 with TRBJ2-2, with 8 nucleotides matching TRBD1. For the CDR3, the DNA is TGTGCCAGCGGGACAGGAGATACCGGGGAGCTGTTTTTT. It is translated as CASGTGDTGELFF.